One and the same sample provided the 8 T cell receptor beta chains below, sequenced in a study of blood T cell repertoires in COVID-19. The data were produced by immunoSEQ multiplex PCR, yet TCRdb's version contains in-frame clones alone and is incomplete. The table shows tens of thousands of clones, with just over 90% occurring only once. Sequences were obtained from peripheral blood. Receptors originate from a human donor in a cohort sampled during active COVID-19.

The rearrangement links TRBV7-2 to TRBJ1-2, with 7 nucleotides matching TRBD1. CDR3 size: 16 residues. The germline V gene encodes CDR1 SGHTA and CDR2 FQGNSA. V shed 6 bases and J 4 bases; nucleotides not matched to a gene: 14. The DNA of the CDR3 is TGTGCCAGCAGTAGGAGACAGGGTCGGTTCGGCTATGGCTACACCTTC. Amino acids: CASSRRQGRFGYGYTF.

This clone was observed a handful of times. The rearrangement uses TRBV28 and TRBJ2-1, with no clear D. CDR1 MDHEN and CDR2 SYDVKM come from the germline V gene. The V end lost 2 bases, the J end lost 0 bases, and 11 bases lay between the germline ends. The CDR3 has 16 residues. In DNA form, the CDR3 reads TGTGCCAGCAGTTTAGCTAGTCCCAGCTCCTACAATGAGCAGTTCTTC. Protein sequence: CASSLASPSSYNEQFF.

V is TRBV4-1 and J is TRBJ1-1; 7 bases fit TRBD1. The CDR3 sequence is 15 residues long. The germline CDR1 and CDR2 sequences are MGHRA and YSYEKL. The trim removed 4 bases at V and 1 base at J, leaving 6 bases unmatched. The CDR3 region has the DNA TGCGCCAGCAGCCCCTGGGACAGAACGAACACTGAAGCTTTCTTT. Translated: CASSPWDRTNTEAFF.

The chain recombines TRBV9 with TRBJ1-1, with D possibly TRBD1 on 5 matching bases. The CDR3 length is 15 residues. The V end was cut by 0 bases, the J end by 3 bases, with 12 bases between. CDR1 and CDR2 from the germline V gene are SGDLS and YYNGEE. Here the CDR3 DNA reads TGTGCCAGCAGCGTAGCCGGGGGTGGACACACTGAAGCTTTCTTT. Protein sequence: CASSVAGGGHTEAFF.

The DNA of the CDR3 is TGTGCCAGCAGTACAGGGGGCGCGGAGACCCAGTACTTC. Residues: CASSTGGAETQYF. V and J are TRBV6-2 or TRBV6-3 and TRBJ2-5; TRBD1 matches at 9 bases. CDR3 size: 13 residues. Germline CDR1 MNHEY, CDR2 SVGEGT. J gave up 5 bases and V 5 bases, and 3 bases lay outside the gene matches.

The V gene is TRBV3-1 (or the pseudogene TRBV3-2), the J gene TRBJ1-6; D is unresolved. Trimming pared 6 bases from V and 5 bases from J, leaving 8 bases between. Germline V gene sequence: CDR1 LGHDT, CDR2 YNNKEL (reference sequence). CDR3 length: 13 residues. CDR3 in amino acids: CASRDIDNSPLHF. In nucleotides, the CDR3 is TGTGCCAGCAGAGACATCGATAATTCACCCCTCCACTTT.

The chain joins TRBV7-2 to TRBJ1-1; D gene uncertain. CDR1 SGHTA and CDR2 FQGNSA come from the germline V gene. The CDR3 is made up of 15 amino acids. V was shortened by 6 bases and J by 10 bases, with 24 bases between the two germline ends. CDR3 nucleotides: TGTGCCAGCAGTCCAGCGGCGTCCGGGTCGTCTGGAGCTTTCTTT. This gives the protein CASSPAASGSSGAFF.

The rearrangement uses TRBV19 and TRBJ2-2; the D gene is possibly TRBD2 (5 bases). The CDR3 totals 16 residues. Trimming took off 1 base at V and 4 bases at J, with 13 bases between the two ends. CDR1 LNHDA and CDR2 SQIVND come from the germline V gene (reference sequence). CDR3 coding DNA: TGTGCCAGTAGTATAGTGGGCGGGCGAGGCACCGGGGAGCTGTTTTTT. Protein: CASSIVGGRGTGELFF. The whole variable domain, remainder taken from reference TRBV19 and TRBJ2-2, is DGGITQSPKYLFRKEGQNVTLSCEQNLNHDAMYWYRQDPGQGLRLIYYSQIVNDFQKGDIAEGYSVSREKKESFPLTVTSAQKNPTAFYLCASSIVGGRGTGELFFGEGSRLTVL.